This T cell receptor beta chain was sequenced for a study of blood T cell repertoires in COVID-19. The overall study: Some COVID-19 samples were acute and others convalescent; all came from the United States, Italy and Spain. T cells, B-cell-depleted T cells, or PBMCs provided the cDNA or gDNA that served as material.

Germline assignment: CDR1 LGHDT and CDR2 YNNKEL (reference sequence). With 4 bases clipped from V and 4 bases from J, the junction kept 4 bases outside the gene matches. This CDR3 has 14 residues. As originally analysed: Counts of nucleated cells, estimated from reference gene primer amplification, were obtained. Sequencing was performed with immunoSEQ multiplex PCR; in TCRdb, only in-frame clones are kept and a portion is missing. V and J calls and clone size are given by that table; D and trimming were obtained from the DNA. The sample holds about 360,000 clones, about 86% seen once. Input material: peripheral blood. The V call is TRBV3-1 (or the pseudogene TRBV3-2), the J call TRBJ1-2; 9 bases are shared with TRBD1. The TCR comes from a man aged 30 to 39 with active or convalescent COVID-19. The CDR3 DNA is TGTGCCAGCAGCCTTTTGGACAGGGGCTATGGCTACACCTTC. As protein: CASSLLDRGYGYTF.